A selection of T cell receptor beta chains follows, all from one sample in a study of blood T cell dynamics during melanoma immunotherapy. Here immunoSEQ multiplex PCR was the method, and the copy in TCRdb shows in-frame clones only, minus some. The sample holds fewer than 15,000 clones; around 90% are singletons and the top ten take about 7.8%. The source material was blood, sampled from a patient treated with checkpoint blockade. Receptors originate from a human donor with melanoma. The CDR3 runs from the conserved cysteine through the conserved F or W. A D gene is named only where the DNA matches it firmly. The size entry is marked missing in some rows and otherwise reads once, few, many or a size class.

TRBV7-7	TRBD1	NA	TRBJ2-5	CASSPTGTETQYF	TGTGCTAGCAGCCCGACAGGGACAGAGACCCAGTACTTC
TRBV28	NA	NA	TRBJ1-1	CASSFDLGLKNTEAFF	TGTGCCAGCAGTTTCGATCTCGGGTTAAAGAACACTGAAGCTTTCTTT
TRBV27	NA	NA	TRBJ1-4	CASSLSSLAEKLFF	TGTGCCAGCAGTTTGTCCAGTTTGGCGGAAAAACTGTTTTTT
TRBV7-9	NA	NA	TRBJ2-5	CASSPQGQTQYF	TGTGCCAGCAGCCCACAGGGCCAGACCCAGTACTTC
TRBV5-4	TRBD2	NA	TRBJ2-5	CASSLRAGGETQYF	TGTGCCAGCAGCTTGAGGGCGGGAGGGGAGACCCAGTACTTC
TRBV19	NA	NA	TRBJ1-3	CASRQGGLSGNTIYF	TGTGCCAGCCGTCAGGGAGGGCTCTCTGGAAACACCATATATTTT
TRBV6-5	NA	NA	TRBJ1-1	CASIPIWGYNEAFF	TGTGCCAGCATACCCATCTGGGGGTATAATGAAGCTTTCTTT
TRBV19	NA	NA	TRBJ2-1	CASSIGRELKQFF	TGTGCCAGTAGTATAGGACGCGAGTTGAAGCAGTTCTTC
TRBV14	NA	NA	TRBJ2-7	CASSQGQLSRLRSYEQYF	TGTGCCAGCAGCCAAGGACAGTTATCCCGTTTGAGAAGCTACGAGCAGTACTTC
TRBV6-5	NA	NA	TRBJ1-1	CASSYGASRPGAEAFF	TGTGCCAGCAGTTACGGGGCCAGCCGGCCCGGGGCTGAAGCTTTCTTT
TRBV6-4	TRBD1	NA	TRBJ2-7	CASSAGTGIYEQYF	TGTGCCAGCAGTGCCGGGACAGGGATTTACGAGCAGTACTTC
TRBV4-1	TRBD1	few	TRBJ1-2	CASSQDRGLAYGYTF	TGCGCCAGCAGCCAAGACAGGGGGCTCGCCTATGGCTACACCTTC
TRBV9	NA	NA	TRBJ2-3	CASSKSTTTDTQYF	TGTGCCAGCAGCAAAAGTACCACCACAGATACGCAGTATTTT
TRBV6-5	TRBD1	NA	TRBJ1-2	CATLPGQGRGYTF	TGTGCCACCCTTCCCGGACAGGGAAGAGGCTACACCTTC
TRBV7-2	TRBD1	NA	TRBJ1-1	CASSEWTGGTEAFF	TGTGCCAGCAGCGAATGGACAGGCGGTACTGAAGCTTTCTTT
TRBV28	NA	NA	TRBJ1-4	CASKYSTGNNEKLFF	TGTGCCAGCAAGTACTCTACAGGGAATAATGAAAAACTGTTTTTT
TRBV28	TRBD2	NA	TRBJ2-3	CASSFGGGRTDTQYF	TGTGCCAGCAGTTTTGGGGGAGGGCGCACAGATACGCAGTATTTT
TRBV5-3	TRBD2	NA	TRBJ2-7	CARSLSLSLTSGSYEQYF	TGTGCCAGAAGCTTGTCTCTGTCCCTAACTAGCGGGAGCTACGAGCAGTACTTC
TRBV18	NA	once	TRBJ2-6	CASSPRGDRWSGANVLTF	TGTGCCAGCTCACCACGAGGAGACAGGTGGTCTGGGGCCAACGTCCTGACTTTC
TRBV9	NA	NA	TRBJ2-7	CASSAQVGAYEQYF	TGTGCCAGCAGCGCCCAGGTTGGGGCGTACGAGCAGTACTTC
TRBV4-2	NA	NA	TRBJ2-7	CASSPEGGVYEQYF	TGTGCCAGCAGCCCCGAGGGGGGGGTATACGAGCAGTACTTC
TRBV28	NA	NA	TRBJ1-1	CASSPERATPAGTEAFF	TGTGCCAGCAGCCCGGAGAGGGCTACCCCCGCGGGAACTGAAGCTTTCTTT
TRBV19	NA	NA	TRBJ2-7	CASSKAGEGEQYF	TGTGCCAGTAGTAAGGCAGGGGAAGGCGAGCAGTACTTC
TRBV7-8	TRBD2	NA	TRBJ2-1	CASSRTSGLYNEQFF	TGTGCCAGCAGCCGGACTAGCGGGCTTTACAATGAGCAGTTCTTC
TRBV27	NA	NA	TRBJ2-5	CASSLSGQRQETQYF	TGTGCCAGCAGTTTATCCGGACAGAGACAAGAGACCCAGTACTTC
TRBV9	TRBD2	NA	TRBJ2-3	CASSLTSESTDTQYF	TGTGCCAGCAGCCTCACTAGCGAGTCCACAGATACGCAGTATTTT
TRBV28	TRBD2	once	TRBJ2-1	CASSLFSLAVSSYNEQFF	TGTGCCAGCAGTTTATTTTCCCTAGCGGTAAGCTCCTACAATGAGCAGTTCTTC
TRBV5-6	NA	NA	TRBJ2-5	CASSSGTRELETQYF	TGTGCCAGCAGCTCCGGGACGCGGGAATTGGAGACCCAGTACTTC
TRBV11-3	TRBD1	once	TRBJ2-7	CASSLGTVGEQYF	TGTGCCAGCAGCTTGGGGACAGTCGGCGAGCAGTACTTC
TRBV19	NA	NA	TRBJ1-5	CASSILTGGSNQPQHF	TGTGCCAGTAGTATTTTAACAGGCGGGAGCAATCAGCCCCAGCATTTT
TRBV6-1	NA	NA	TRBJ1-1	CASTLGQEAFF	TGTGCCAGCACCTTGGGTCAGGAAGCTTTCTTT
TRBV11-2	TRBD2	NA	TRBJ2-5	CASSLVRLAGEETQYF	TGTGCCAGCAGCTTAGTAAGACTAGCGGGAGAGGAGACCCAGTACTTC
TRBV30	NA	once	TRBJ2-2	CAWSVLGNTGELFF	TGTGCCTGGAGTGTACTAGGGAACACCGGGGAGCTGTTTTTT
TRBV9	TRBD1	NA	TRBJ1-4	CASSASPGTGDEKLFF	TGTGCCAGCAGCGCGAGCCCCGGGACAGGGGATGAAAAACTGTTTTTT
TRBV7-3	NA	NA	TRBJ2-2	CASSSGQSTGELFF	TGTGCCAGCAGCTCGGGACAATCCACCGGGGAGCTGTTTTTT
TRBV28	TRBD1	NA	TRBJ2-7	CASSRTGEQYF	TGTGCCAGCAGCCGGACAGGCGAGCAGTACTTC
TRBV4-2	TRBD2	NA	TRBJ2-7	CASSQDSYSGRANEQYF	TGTGCCAGCAGCCAGGATTCATATAGCGGGAGAGCCAACGAGCAGTACTTC
TRBV9	NA	NA	TRBJ1-3	CASSVGFSVAGNTIYF	TGTGCCAGCAGCGTCGGGTTTTCGGTGGCTGGAAACACCATATATTTT
TRBV28	TRBD1	few	TRBJ2-2	CASSLRDSIVANTGELFF	TGTGCCAGCAGTTTAAGGGACAGTATAGTCGCGAACACCGGGGAGCTGTTTTTT
TRBV9	NA	NA	TRBJ1-1	CASSVEDGGTNTEAFF	TGTGCCAGCAGCGTAGAAGACGGGGGAACGAACACTGAAGCTTTCTTT
TRBV18	NA	few	TRBJ1-2	CASSRDTVDGYTF	TGTGCCAGCTCACGCGACACAGTAGATGGCTACACCTTC
TRBV5-4	NA	once	TRBJ1-2	CASSFQGEDGYTF	TGTGCCAGCAGTTTCCAGGGTGAAGATGGCTACACCTTC
TRBV9	NA	NA	TRBJ2-3	CASSPVAGYTDTQYF	TGTGCCAGCAGCCCTGTGGCGGGATACACAGATACGCAGTATTTT
TRBV4-1	TRBD2	NA	TRBJ2-4	CASSQGAASGRKNIQYF	TGCGCCAGCAGCCAAGGAGCGGCTAGCGGACGCAAAAACATTCAGTACTTC
TRBV4-3	NA	NA	TRBJ1-5	CASSQDSKAPQHF	TGCGCCAGCAGCCAAGATAGCAAGGCGCCCCAGCATTTT
TRBV7-8	TRBD1	NA	TRBJ2-7	CASSITPGGIYEQYF	TGTGCCAGCAGCATAACCCCAGGGGGCATCTACGAGCAGTACTTC
TRBV15	NA	once	TRBJ2-5	CATSRNPGQTQETQYF	TGTGCCACCAGCAGAAACCCCGGACAGACACAAGAGACCCAGTACTTC
TRBV11-2	TRBD1	few	TRBJ2-7	CASSPGQAFVPYEQYF	TGTGCCAGCAGCCCCGGACAGGCCTTTGTTCCTTACGAGCAGTACTTC
TRBV2	NA	NA	TRBJ2-7	CASSERGLEIGYEQYF	TGTGCCAGCAGTGAAAGGGGACTCGAAATTGGCTACGAGCAGTACTTC
TRBV7-1	TRBD1	NA	TRBJ1-2	CASSPDRAEGYTF	TGTGCCAGCAGCCCGGACAGGGCGGAGGGCTACACCTTC
TRBV2	TRBD1	once	TRBJ2-7	CASSGGTGDGDEQYF	TGTGCCAGCAGTGGTGGGACAGGCGATGGAGACGAGCAGTACTTC
TRBV10-2	NA	few	TRBJ1-1	CASSENGGDTEAFF	TGCGCCAGCAGTGAGAATGGGGGGGATACTGAAGCTTTCTTT
TRBV5-1	TRBD1	once	TRBJ1-4	CASSLVGQSNEKLFF	TGCGCCAGCAGCTTGGTGGGACAGAGTAATGAAAAACTGTTTTTT